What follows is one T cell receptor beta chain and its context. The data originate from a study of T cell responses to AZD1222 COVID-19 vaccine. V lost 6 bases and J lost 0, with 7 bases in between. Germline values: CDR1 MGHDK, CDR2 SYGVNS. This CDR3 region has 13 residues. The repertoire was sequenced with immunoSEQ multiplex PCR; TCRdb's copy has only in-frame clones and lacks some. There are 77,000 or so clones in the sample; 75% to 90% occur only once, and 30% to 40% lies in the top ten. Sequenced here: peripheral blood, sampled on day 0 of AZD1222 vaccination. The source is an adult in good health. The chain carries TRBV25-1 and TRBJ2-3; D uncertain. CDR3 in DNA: TGTGCCAGCAGATATGGCAGCACAGATACGCAGTATTTT. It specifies CASRYGSTDTQYF. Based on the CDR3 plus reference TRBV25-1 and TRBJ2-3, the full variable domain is EADIYQTPRYLVIGTGKKITLECSQTMGHDKMYWYQQDPGMELHLIHYSYGVNSTEKGDLSSESTVSRIRTEHFPLTLESARPSHTSQYLCASRYGSTDTQYFGPGTRLTVL.